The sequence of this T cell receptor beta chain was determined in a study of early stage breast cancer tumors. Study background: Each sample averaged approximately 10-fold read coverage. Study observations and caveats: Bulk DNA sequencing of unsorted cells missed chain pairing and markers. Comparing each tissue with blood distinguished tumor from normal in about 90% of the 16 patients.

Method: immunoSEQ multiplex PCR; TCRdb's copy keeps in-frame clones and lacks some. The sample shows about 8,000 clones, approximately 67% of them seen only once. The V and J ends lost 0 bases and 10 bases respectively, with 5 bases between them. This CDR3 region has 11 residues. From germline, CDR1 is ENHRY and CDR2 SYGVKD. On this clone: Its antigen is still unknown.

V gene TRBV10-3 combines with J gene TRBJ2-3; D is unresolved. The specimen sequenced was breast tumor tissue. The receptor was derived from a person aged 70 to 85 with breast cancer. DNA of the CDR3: TGTGCCATCAGTGAGTCGGGCTCGCAGTATTTT. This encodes CAISESGSQYF.